A single sample gave rise to the 9 T cell receptor beta chains below, sequenced in a study of cytomegalovirus exposure and HLA in healthy donors. In the PCR, 60 Vbeta and 13 Jbeta primers were used. TCRdb's copy holds only in-frame clones and misses some; the assay was immunoSEQ multiplex PCR. The sample shows 100,000 to 150,000 clones, roughly four fifths of them seen only once. The sample consisted of PBMCs. Source of these receptors: a woman aged 50 to 60 in good health and CMV-seronegative.

The table lists this clone with a few counts. The J gene is TRBJ2-1, the V gene TRBV6-1, with 10 nucleotides matching TRBD2. This CDR3 has 17 amino acids. Germline loops: CDR1 MNHNS, CDR2 SASEGT. Losses at the gene ends were 3 bases for V and 2 bases for J; bases not matched to a gene: 7. In DNA form, the CDR3 reads TGTGCCAGCAGTGATTTTAGCGGGAGGACCGCCTACAATGAGCAGTTCTTC. This codes for CASSDFSGRTAYNEQFF.

The rearrangement joins TRBV7-2 to TRBJ2-5; D uncertain. Per germline, CDR1 SGHTA and CDR2 FQGNSA. The CDR3 length is 13 residues. V dropped 2 bases and J dropped 4 bases, with 8 bases sitting between them. As DNA, the CDR3 is TGTGCCAGCAGCTTACTTGTGAGAGAGACCCAGTACTTC. Amino acid sequence: CASSLLVRETQYF.

This clone came up once. The chain employs TRBV7-2 and TRBJ2-7; TRBD1 agrees at 7 bases. The CDR3 extends over 13 amino acids. Per the germline V gene, CDR1 is SGHTA and CDR2 is FQGNSA. V lost 2 bases and J lost 3; bases outside the gene matches: 1. CDR3 DNA sequence: TGTGCCAGCAGCTTAAGGGACAGCTACGAGCAGTACGTC. Its translation: CASSLRDSYEQYV.

J is TRBJ1-4 and V is TRBV9, with TRBD1 matching 7 bases. This CDR3 region has 14 residues. Trimming took 3 bases from V and 4 from J; bases not matched to a gene: 3. Per the germline V gene, CDR1 is SGDLS and CDR2 is YYNGEE. The CDR3 DNA reads as TGTGCCAGCAGCGGGGGACAGAATAATGAAAAACTGTTTTTT. It yields the protein CASSGGQNNEKLFF.

The J gene is TRBJ1-4, the V gene TRBV5-1; no firm D call. V lost 2 bases to trimming and J lost 7 bases, with 12 bases between them. The CDR3 has 14 amino acids. The germline V gene has CDR1 SGHRS and CDR2 YFSETQ. CDR3 DNA: TGCGCCAGCAGCTTAGACTACCCGGGTGAAAAACTGTTTTTT. Protein: CASSLDYPGEKLFF. Drawing the rest from reference TRBV5-1 and TRBJ1-4, the complete variable domain is KAGVTQTPRYLIKTRGQQVTLSCSPISGHRSVSWYQQTPGQGLQFLFEYFSETQRNKGNFPGRFSGRQFSNSRSEMNVSTLELGDSALYLCASSLDYPGEKLFFGSGTQLSVL.

This clone appeared once. V is TRBV10-2 and J is TRBJ1-1; perhaps TRBD1 as D (6 bases). There are 14 residues in the CDR3. V lost 4 bases and J 1 base, leaving 10 bases between the germline ends. Per the germline V gene, CDR1 is WSHSY and CDR2 is SAAADI. CDR3: CASSVTGRNTEAFF. The CDR3 DNA reads as TGCGCCAGCAGTGTCACAGGGAGGAACACTGAAGCTTTCTTT.

This clone was picked up one time. The gene calls are TRBV6-1 and TRBJ2-7, with 7 bases lining up with TRBD1. This CDR3 is 15 amino acids long. Unmatched junction bases numbered 13, after V lost 4 bases and J lost 7 bases. Germline lookup yields CDR1 MNHNS and CDR2 SASEGT. CDR3 region: CASSGALRGRWEQYV. Written as DNA, the CDR3 is TGTGCCAGCAGTGGAGCTTTGAGGGGGCGGTGGGAGCAGTACGTC.

The chain couples TRBV7-9 to TRBJ2-3, with 12 bases aligning to TRBD2. Trimming cost V 2 bases and J 0 bases; bases outside gene matches: 6. The CDR3 is made up of 18 amino acids. Germline-derived CDR1 and CDR2 are SEHNR and FQNEAQ (reference sequence). The CDR3 nucleotides read TGTGCCAGCAGCTTACGGACTAGCGGGGCCCCTAGCACAGATACGCAGTATTTT. It translates to CASSLRTSGAPSTDTQYF.

The CDR3 sequence: CSVDSGSNQPQHF. Written as DNA, the CDR3 is TGCAGCGTTGACTCAGGGAGCAATCAGCCCCAGCATTTT. The chain combines TRBV29-1 with TRBJ1-5; D may be TRBD1 (5 bases). This CDR3 comprises 13 residues. Trimming took off 3 bases at V and 1 base at J, with 7 bases between the two ends. Germline-derived CDR1 and CDR2 are SQVTM and ANQGSEA.